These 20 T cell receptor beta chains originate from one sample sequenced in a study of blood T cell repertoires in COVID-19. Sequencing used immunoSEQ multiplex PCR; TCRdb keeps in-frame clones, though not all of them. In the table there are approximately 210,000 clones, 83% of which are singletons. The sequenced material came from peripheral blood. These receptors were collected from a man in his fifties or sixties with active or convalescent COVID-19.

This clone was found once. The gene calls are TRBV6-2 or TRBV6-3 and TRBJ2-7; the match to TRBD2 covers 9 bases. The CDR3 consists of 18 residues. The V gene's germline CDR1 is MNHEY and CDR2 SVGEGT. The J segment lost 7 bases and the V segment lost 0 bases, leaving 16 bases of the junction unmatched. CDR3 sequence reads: CASSYSGQAGGTWLEQYF. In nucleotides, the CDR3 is TGTGCCAGCAGTTACTCAGGGCAAGCGGGAGGCACCTGGCTAGAGCAGTACTTC.

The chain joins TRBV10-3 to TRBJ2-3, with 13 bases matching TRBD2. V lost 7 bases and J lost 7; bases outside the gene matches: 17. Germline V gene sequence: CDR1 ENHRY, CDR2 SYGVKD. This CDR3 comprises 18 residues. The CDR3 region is CAIMGTLTSGRAGNTQYF. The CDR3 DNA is TGTGCCATCATGGGGACCCTCACTAGCGGGAGGGCCGGGAATACGCAGTATTTT.

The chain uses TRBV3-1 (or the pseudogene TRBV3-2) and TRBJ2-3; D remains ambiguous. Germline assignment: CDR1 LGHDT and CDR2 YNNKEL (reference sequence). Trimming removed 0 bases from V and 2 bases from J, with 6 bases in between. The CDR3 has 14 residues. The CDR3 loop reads CASSQDLYTDTQYF. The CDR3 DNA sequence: TGTGCCAGCAGCCAAGACCTCTACACAGATACGCAGTATTTT.

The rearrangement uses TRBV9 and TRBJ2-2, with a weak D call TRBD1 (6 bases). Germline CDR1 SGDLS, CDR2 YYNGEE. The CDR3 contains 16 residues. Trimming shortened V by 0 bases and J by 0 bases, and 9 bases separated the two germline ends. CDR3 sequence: CASSVAGQANTGELFF. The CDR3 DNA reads TGTGCCAGCAGCGTAGCGGGACAAGCGAACACCGGGGAGCTGTTTTTT.

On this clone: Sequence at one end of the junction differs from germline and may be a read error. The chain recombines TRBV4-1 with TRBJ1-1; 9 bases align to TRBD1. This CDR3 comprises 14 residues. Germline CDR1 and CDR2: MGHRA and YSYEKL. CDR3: CARSPQGAGTEAFF. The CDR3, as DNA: TGCGCCCGCAGCCCACAGGGGGCAGGCACTGAAGCTTTCTTT.

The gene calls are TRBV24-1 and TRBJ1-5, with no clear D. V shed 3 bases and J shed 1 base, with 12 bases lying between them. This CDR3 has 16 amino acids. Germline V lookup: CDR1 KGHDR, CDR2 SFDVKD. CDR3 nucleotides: TGTGCCACCAGTGATGTGGAGGGTTCGAGCAATCAGCCCCAGCATTTT. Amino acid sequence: CATSDVEGSSNQPQHF.

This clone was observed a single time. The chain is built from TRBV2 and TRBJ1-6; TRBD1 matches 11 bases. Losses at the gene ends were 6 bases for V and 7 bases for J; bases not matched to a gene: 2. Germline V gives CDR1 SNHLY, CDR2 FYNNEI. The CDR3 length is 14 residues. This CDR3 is CASSRDRGNSPLHF. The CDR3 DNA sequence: TGTGCCAGCAGCAGGGACAGGGGGAATTCACCCCTCCACTTT.

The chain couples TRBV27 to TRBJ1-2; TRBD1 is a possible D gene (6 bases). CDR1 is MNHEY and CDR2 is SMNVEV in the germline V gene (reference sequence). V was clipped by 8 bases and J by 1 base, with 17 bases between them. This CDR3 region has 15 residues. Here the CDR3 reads CASQRTVANNYGYTF. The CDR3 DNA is TGTGCCAGCCAGAGGACAGTTGCGAATAACTATGGCTACACCTTC.

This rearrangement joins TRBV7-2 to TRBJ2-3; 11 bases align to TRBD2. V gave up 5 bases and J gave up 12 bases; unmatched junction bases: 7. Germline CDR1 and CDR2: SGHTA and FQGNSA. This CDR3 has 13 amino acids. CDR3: CASSTISGGAQYF. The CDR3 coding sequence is TGTGCCAGCAGCACCATTAGCGGGGGGGCTCAGTATTTT.

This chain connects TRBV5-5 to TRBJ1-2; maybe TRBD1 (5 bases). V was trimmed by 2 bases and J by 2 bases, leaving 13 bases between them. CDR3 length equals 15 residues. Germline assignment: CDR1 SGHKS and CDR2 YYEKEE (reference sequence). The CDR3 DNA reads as TGTGCCAGCAGCTTCCTGTCGGGGGTAAACTATGGCTACACCTTC. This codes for CASSFLSGVNYGYTF.

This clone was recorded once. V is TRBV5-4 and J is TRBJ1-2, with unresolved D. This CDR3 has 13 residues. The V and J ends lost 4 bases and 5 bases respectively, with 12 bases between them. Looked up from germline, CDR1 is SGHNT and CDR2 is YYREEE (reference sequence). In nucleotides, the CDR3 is TGTGCCAGCAGCCCACTTGGGGAGTATGGCTACACCTTC. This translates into CASSPLGEYGYTF. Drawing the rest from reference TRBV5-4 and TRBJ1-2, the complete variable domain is ETGVTQSPTHLIKTRGQQVTLRCSSQSGHNTVSWYQQALGQGPQFIFQYYREEENGRGNFPPRFSGLQFPNYSSELNVNALELDDSALYLCASSPLGEYGYTFGSGTRLTVV.

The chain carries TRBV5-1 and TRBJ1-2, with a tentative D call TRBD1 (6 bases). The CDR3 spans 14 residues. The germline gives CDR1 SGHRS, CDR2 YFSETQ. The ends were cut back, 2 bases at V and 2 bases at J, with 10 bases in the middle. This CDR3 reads CASSFVDSNYGYTF. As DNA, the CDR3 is TGCGCCAGCAGCTTTGTGGACAGCAACTATGGCTACACCTTC.

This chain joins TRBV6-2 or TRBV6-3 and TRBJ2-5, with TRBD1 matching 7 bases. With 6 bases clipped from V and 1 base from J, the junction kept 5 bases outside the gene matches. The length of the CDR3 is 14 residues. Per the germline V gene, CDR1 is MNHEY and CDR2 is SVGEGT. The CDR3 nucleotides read TGTGCCAGCAGCCCGGGACAGATCCAAGAGACCCAGTACTTC. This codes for CASSPGQIQETQYF.

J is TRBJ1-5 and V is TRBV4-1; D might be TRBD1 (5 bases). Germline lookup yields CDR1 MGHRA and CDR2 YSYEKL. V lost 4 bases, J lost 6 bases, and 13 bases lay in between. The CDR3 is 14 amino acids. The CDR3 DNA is TGCGCCAGCAGCCTAGACCAGGGAGGTCAGCCCCAGCATTTT. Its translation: CASSLDQGGQPQHF.

The CDR3 loop is CASSQEGLAGGRSLNEQFF. The CDR3 bases are TGCGCCAGCAGCCAAGAGGGTCTAGCGGGGGGGCGGTCCCTCAATGAGCAGTTCTTC. J is TRBJ2-1 and V is TRBV4-3, with 12 bases aligning to TRBD2. Germline-derived CDR1 and CDR2 are LGHNA and YSLEER. CDR3 size: 19 residues. V was clipped by 0 bases and J by 6 bases; unmatched bases: 12.

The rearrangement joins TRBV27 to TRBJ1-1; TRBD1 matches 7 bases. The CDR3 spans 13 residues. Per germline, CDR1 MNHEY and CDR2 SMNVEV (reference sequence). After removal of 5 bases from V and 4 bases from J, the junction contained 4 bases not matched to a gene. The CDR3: CASSERQGTEAFF. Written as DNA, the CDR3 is TGTGCCAGCAGTGAGCGACAGGGCACTGAAGCTTTCTTT.

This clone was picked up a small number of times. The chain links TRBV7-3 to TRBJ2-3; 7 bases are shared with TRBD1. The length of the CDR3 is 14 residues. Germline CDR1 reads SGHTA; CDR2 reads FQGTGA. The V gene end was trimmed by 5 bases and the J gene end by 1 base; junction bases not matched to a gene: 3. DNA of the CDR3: TGTGCCAGCAGCCTAGGACAGGGCACAGATACGCAGTATTTT. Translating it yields CASSLGQGTDTQYF.

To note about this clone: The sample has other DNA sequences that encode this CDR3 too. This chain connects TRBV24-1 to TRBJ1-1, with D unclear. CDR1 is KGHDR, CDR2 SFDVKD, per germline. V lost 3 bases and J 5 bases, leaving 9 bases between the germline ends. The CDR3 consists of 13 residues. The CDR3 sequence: CATSDNRGTEAFF. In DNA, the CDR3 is TGTGCCACCAGTGATAATCGGGGAACTGAAGCTTTCTTT.

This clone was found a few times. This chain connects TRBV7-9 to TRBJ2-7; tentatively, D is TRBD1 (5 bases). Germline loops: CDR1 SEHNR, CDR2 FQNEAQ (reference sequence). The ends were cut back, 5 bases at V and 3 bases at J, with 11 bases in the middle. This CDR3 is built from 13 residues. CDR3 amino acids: CASSKGRDYEQYF. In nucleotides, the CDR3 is TGTGCCAGCAGCAAGGGCAGGGACTACGAGCAGTACTTC.

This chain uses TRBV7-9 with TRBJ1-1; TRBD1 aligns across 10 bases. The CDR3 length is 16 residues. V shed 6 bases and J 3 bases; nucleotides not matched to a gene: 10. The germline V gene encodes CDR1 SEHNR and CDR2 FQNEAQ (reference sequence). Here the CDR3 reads CASRGDRGIQDTEAFF. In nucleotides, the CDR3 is TGTGCCAGCAGGGGGGACAGGGGTATTCAGGACACTGAAGCTTTCTTT. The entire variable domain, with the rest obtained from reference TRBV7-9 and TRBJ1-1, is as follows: DTGVSQNPRHKITKRGQNVTFRCDPISEHNRLYWYRQTLGQGPEFLTYFQNEAQLEKSRLLSDRFSAERPKGSFSTLEIQRTEQGDSAMYLCASRGDRGIQDTEAFFGQGTRLTVV.